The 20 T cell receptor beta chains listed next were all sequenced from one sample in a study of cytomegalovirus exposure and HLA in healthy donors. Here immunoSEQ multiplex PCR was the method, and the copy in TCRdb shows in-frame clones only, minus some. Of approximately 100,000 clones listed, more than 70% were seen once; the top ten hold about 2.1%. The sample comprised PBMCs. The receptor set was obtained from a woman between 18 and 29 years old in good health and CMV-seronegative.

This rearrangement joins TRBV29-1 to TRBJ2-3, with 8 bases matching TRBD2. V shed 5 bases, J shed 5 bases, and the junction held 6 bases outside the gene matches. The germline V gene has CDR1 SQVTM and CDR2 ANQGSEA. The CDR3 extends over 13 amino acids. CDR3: CSVLREAEDTQYF. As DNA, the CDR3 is TGCAGCGTTCTGCGGGAGGCGGAAGATACGCAGTATTTT.

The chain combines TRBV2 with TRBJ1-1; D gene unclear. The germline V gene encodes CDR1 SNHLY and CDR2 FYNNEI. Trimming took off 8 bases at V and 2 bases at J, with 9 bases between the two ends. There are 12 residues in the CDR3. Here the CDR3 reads CASRPPNTEAFF. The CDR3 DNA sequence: TGTGCCAGCCGTCCCCCTAACACTGAAGCTTTCTTT.

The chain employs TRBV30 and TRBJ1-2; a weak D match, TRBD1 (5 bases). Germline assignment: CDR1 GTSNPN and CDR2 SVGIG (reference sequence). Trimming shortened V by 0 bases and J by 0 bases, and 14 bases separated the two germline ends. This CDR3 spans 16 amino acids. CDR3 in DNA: TGTGCCTGGAGTGTACTCTCGGACATGCCTAACTATGGCTACACCTTC. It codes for CAWSVLSDMPNYGYTF.

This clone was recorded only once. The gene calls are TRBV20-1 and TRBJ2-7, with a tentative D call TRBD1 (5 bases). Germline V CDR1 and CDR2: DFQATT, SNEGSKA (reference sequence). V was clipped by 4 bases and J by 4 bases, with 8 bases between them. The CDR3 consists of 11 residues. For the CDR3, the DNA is TGCAGTGCTAAAGCAGGGTACGAGCAGTACTTC. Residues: CSAKAGYEQYF.

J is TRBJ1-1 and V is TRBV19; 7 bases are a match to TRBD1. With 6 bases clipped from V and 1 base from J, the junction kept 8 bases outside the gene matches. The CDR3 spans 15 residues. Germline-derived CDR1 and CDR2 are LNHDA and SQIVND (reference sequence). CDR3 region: CASSLTGAQNTEAFF. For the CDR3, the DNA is TGTGCCAGTAGCCTCACAGGGGCCCAGAACACTGAAGCTTTCTTT.

As DNA, the CDR3 is TGTGCCAGCAGCCAATTACAGGGGTTCAACACTGAAGCTTTCTTT. Its protein product is CASSQLQGFNTEAFF. The V and J genes are TRBV4-2 and TRBJ1-1; 7 bases line up with TRBD1. V dropped 2 bases and J dropped 2; count of bases not matched to a gene: 5. Per the germline V gene, CDR1 is LGHNA and CDR2 is YNFKEQ. The CDR3 loop spans 15 amino acids.

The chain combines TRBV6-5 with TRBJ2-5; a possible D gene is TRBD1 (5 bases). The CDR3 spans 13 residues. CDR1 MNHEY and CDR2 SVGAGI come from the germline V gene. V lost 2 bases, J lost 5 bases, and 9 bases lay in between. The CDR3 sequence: CASSYAGWETQYF. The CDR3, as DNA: TGTGCCAGCAGTTACGCAGGGTGGGAGACCCAGTACTTC.

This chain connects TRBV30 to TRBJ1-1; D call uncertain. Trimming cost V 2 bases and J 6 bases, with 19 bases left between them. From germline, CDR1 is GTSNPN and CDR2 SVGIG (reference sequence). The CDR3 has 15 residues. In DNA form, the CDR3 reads TGTGCCTGGAGTAGAGGGTACCGGGAAATCGCTGAAGCTTTCTTT. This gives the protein CAWSRGYREIAEAFF.

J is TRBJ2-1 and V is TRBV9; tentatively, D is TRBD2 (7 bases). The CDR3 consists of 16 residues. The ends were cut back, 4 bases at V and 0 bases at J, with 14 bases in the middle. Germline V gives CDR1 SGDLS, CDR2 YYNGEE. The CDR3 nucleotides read TGTGCCAGCAGCCTGATTGGGGGGGCCTCCTACAATGAGCAGTTCTTC. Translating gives CASSLIGGASYNEQFF.

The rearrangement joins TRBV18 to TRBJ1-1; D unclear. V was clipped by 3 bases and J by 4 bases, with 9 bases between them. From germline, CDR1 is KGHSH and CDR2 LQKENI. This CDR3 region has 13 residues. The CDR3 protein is CASSPLEGTEAFF. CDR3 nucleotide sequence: TGTGCCAGCTCACCCTTGGAGGGCACTGAAGCTTTCTTT.

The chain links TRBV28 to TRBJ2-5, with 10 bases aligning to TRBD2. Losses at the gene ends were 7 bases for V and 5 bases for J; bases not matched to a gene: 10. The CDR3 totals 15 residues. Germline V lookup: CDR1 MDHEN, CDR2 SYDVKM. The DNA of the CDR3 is TGTGCCAGCACTACACCGGGACTAGCGTTCGAGACCCAGTACTTC. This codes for CASTTPGLAFETQYF. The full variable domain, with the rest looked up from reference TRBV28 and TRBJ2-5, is DVKVTQSSRYLVKRTGEKVFLECVQDMDHENMFWYRQDPGLGLRLIYFSYDVKMKEKGDIPEGYSVSREKKERFSLILESASTNQTSMYLCASTTPGLAFETQYFGPGTRLLVL.

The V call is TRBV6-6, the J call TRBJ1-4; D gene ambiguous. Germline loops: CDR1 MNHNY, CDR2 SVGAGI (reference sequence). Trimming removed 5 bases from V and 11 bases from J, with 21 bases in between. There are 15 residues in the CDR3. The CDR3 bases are TGTGCCAGCAGTCCCGGGATTGATGCAAGAGGGAAACTGTTTTTT. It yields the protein CASSPGIDARGKLFF.

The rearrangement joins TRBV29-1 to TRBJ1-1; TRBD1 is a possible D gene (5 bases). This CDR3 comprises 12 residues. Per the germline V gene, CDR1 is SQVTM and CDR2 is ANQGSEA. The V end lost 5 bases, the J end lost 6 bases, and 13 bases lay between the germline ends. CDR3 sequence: CSVLVRVSEAFF. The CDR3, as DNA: TGCAGCGTTCTGGTCAGGGTATCTGAAGCTTTCTTT.

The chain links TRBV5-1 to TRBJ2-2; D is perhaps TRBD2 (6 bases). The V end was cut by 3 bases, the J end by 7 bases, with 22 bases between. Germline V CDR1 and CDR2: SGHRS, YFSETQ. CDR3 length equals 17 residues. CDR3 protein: CASSSTSRGVGVGELFF. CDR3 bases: TGCGCCAGCAGCTCGACTAGTAGGGGAGTCGGTGTCGGGGAGCTGTTTTTT.

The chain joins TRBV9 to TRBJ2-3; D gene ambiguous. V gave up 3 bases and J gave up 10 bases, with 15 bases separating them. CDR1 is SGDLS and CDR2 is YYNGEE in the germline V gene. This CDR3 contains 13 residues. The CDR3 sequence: CASSGRLEMAQYF. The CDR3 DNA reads TGTGCCAGCAGCGGGCGACTGGAGATGGCGCAGTATTTT. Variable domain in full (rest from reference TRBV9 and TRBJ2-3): DSGVTQTPKHLITATGQRVTLRCSPRSGDLSVYWYQQSLDQGLQFLIQYYNGEERAKGNILERFSAQQFPDLHSELNLSSLELGDSALYFCASSGRLEMAQYFGPGTRLTVL.

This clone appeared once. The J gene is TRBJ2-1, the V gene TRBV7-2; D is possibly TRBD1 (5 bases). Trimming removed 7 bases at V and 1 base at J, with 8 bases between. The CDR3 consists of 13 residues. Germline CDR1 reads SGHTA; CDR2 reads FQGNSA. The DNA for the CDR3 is TGTGCCAGCAAGGCAGGGTCCTACAATGAGCAGTTCTTC. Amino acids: CASKAGSYNEQFF.

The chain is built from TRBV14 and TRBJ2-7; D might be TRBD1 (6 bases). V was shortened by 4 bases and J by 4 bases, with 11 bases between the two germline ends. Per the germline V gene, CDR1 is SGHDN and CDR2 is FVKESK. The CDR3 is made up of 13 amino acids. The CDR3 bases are TGTGCCAGCAGCCTCAGGGGCCGTTACGAGCAGTACTTC. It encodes CASSLRGRYEQYF.

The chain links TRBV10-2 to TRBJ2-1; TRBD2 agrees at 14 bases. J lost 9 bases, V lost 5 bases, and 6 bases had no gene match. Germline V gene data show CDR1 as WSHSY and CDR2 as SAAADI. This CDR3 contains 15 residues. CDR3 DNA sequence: TGCGCCAGCAGTTTGGGACTAGCGGGAGTTAGTGAGCAGTTCTTC. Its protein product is CASSLGLAGVSEQFF.

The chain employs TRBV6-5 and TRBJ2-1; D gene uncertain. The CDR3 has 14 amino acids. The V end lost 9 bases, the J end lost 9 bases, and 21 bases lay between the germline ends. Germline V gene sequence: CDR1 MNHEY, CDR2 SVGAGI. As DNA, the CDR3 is TGTGCCAGTACGTCTGAGGTTGGAGTATCTGAGCAGTTCTTC. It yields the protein CASTSEVGVSEQFF.

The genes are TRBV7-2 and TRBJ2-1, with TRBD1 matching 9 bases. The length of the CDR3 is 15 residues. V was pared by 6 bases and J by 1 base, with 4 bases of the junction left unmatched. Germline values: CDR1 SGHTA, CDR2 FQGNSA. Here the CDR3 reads CASRPDRGSYNEQFF. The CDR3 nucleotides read TGTGCCAGCAGACCCGACAGGGGGTCCTACAATGAGCAGTTCTTC.